This T cell receptor beta chain was recovered during a study of shared clonotypes between healthy human individuals. The study, taken as a whole, reports: On the whole, naive subsets had larger estimated richness than memory subsets had.

An assay was performed, and its level was deep. Investigators spread the genomic DNA of each subset evenly over several immunoSEQ plates. Some 32,000 T cell genomes, or around 0.2 ug DNA, went into the sorted-subset replicate PCRs. Clones were sequenced by immunoSEQ multiplex PCR, and TCRdb holds only the in-frame ones, with some missing. Of about 650,000 clones in the sample, 95% to 96% were seen once. This CDR3 has 13 residues. J was trimmed by 5 bases and V by 8 bases; bases with no gene match: 8. The germline gives CDR1 LNHDA, CDR2 SQIVND (reference sequence). Positively selected for CCR7, the CD45RO-negative cells used as naive CD8 cells excluded terminally differentiated effector memory CD45RA+ cells. As concerns this clone: The antigen is undetermined.

The chain links TRBV19 to TRBJ2-7, with 8 bases matching TRBD1. This TCR was recovered from a woman aged 30 to 39 in good health. Sequenced: naive CD8+ T cells sorted from blood. The CDR3 sequence: CASSGDRSNEQYF. For the CDR3, the DNA is TGTGCCAGTTCCGGGGACAGGTCAAACGAGCAGTACTTC.